One sample yielded the 24 T cell receptor beta chains listed below, sequenced in a study of CXCR3-negative and CXCR3-positive naive CD8 T cells. Study results and limitations: For CXCR3-positive naive cells, TRB CDR3s were more hydrophobic than those of CXCR3-negative naive cells.

Antigens for these TCRs are unknown. The libraries of TRB cDNA were prepared using 5' RACE with UMI labels. TCRdb derives one entry per CDR3 protein from the 5' RACE reads, leaving out DNA. This specimen shows tens of thousands of distinct CDR3 sequences; the ten leading clones hold roughly 0.73%. Sample: naive CXCR3+ CD8+ T cells from blood. The subset here: CD45RO-CCR7+CD27+CD95- naive CD8+ T cells expressing CXCR3 (TNR3+). These TCRs come from a human donor in good health. Some clones in this sample may be carry-over from other donors' samples.

The chain has TRBV6-2 or TRBV6-3 and TRBJ1-5. Germline values: CDR1 MNHEY, CDR2 SVGEGT. The CDR3 contains 17 residues. CDR3 loop: CASSYSATTDSNQPQHF.

The chain joins TRBV6-5 to TRBJ2-7; lacking DNA, the TRBD2 call made by TCRdb goes unchecked. CDR3 size: 13 residues. CDR1 MNHEY and CDR2 SVGAGI come from the germline V gene. The CDR3: CATSRMGEEEQYF.

The chain joins TRBV28 to TRBJ2-5; TCRdb's D call of TRBD2 is untestable without DNA. CDR3 length: 15 amino acids. From germline, CDR1 is MDHEN and CDR2 SYDVKM. CDR3 amino acids: CASSWGRDFQETQYF. The full variable domain, completed using reference TRBV28 and TRBJ2-5, is DVKVTQSSRYLVKRTGEKVFLECVQDMDHENMFWYRQDPGLGLRLIYFSYDVKMKEKGDIPEGYSVSREKKERFSLILESASTNQTSMYLCASSWGRDFQETQYFGPGTRLLVL.

This chain links TRBV19 with TRBJ2-5. This CDR3 comprises 13 residues. The germline V gene has CDR1 LNHDA and CDR2 SQIVND (reference sequence). CDR3 amino acids: CASSIPFQETQYF.

The chain is built from TRBV29-1 and TRBJ2-7. Germline V gives CDR1 SQVTM, CDR2 ANQGSEA. The CDR3 sequence is 12 residues long. The CDR3 sequence is CSVVASSYEQYF.

CDR3 sequence reads: CASSPLDFIKRGEETQYF. The chain is built from TRBV11-1 and TRBJ2-5; TCRdb returns TRBD2, unconfirmable since there is no DNA. CDR1 and CDR2 (germline): SGHAT, FQDESV (reference sequence). CDR3 length: 18 amino acids.

CDR3: CASTDYAGPTYEQYF. The chain combines TRBV6-1 with TRBJ2-7; TCRdb picks TRBD2, but there is no DNA to check that call. This CDR3 spans 15 amino acids. Germline-derived CDR1 and CDR2 are MNHNS and SASEGT.

This chain joins TRBV5-6 and TRBJ2-1; TCRdb's D call, TRBD1, is unchecked because there is no DNA. The CDR3 is 16 amino acids. Looked up from germline, CDR1 is SGHDT and CDR2 is YYEEEE. This CDR3 is CASSWTAGASYNEQFF.

The chain has TRBV7-9 and TRBJ2-6. Looked up from germline, CDR1 is SEHNR and CDR2 is FQNEAQ (reference sequence). The CDR3 consists of 15 residues. The CDR3 sequence: CASSFFRSGANVLTF.

The gene calls are TRBV6-5 and TRBJ2-7; TCRdb's D call of TRBD1 is untestable without DNA. Germline CDR1 reads MNHEY; CDR2 reads SVGAGI. The CDR3 is 14 residues long. CDR3 residues: CASSYGAGAYEQYF.

The J gene is TRBJ2-7, the V gene TRBV5-6. The CDR3 has 11 residues. Germline V gene sequence: CDR1 SGHDT, CDR2 YYEEEE. CDR3 protein: CASSSMIEQYF.

V and J are TRBV14 and TRBJ2-1; TCRdb's D call, TRBD1, is unchecked because there is no DNA. CDR3 size: 15 residues. Germline CDR1 and CDR2: SGHDN and FVKESK. CDR3 loop: CASSQEQGADNEQFF.

The chain links TRBV11-2 to TRBJ2-4; TCRdb selects TRBD2, and the lack of DNA leaves this call unchecked. Germline-derived CDR1 and CDR2 are SGHAT and FQNNGV. This CDR3 region has 16 residues. CDR3 in amino acids: CASSASVGLAKNIQYF.

The rearrangement joins TRBV20-1 to TRBJ2-1; TCRdb's D call of TRBD2 is untestable without DNA. Germline V lookup: CDR1 DFQATT, CDR2 SNEGSKA (reference sequence). CDR3 length: 16 amino acids. The CDR3 is CSASGLAGGPVHEQFF.

This chain connects TRBV29-1 to TRBJ2-7; with no DNA, the TCRdb D assignment of TRBD1 cannot be verified. This CDR3 comprises 13 residues. Germline CDR1 reads SQVTM; CDR2 reads ANQGSEA. The CDR3: CSARQGNTYEQYF.

This chain links TRBV6-6 with TRBJ2-4; without DNA, the TCRdb call of TRBD1 cannot be checked. The germline V gene has CDR1 MNHNY and CDR2 SVGAGI (reference sequence). The CDR3 contains 16 residues. The CDR3 spells CASSYGEGAEKNIQYF.

The chain combines TRBV7-2 with TRBJ2-3; TCRdb outputs TRBD1, but without DNA this stays unchecked. Per germline, CDR1 SGHTA and CDR2 FQGNSA. There are 15 residues in the CDR3. The CDR3 sequence: CASSEYRGDTDTQYF.

The V and J genes are TRBV28 and TRBJ2-7; TCRdb names TRBD1, which stays unverified in the absence of DNA. Germline V CDR1 and CDR2: MDHEN, SYDVKM. The CDR3 covers 16 residues. The CDR3 sequence is CASSTGFGFKSYEQYF.

This chain links TRBV5-6 with TRBJ2-7; TCRdb picks TRBD1, but there is no DNA to check that call. The CDR3 sequence is 13 residues long. Germline values: CDR1 SGHDT, CDR2 YYEEEE. The CDR3: CASSLVEGDEQYF.

The chain carries TRBV20-1 and TRBJ2-7; TCRdb names TRBD1, which stays unverified in the absence of DNA. The CDR3 loop spans 13 amino acids. The germline CDR1 and CDR2 sequences are DFQATT and SNEGSKA (reference sequence). Here the CDR3 reads CSARWGLEGEQYF.

The V gene is TRBV7-3, the J gene TRBJ2-3; TCRdb returns TRBD2, unconfirmable since there is no DNA. This CDR3 spans 19 amino acids. The germline gives CDR1 SGHTA, CDR2 FQGTGA. The CDR3 loop reads CASSLGGLAGGISTDTQYF.

The rearrangement joins TRBV3-1 to TRBJ2-2; TCRdb gives TRBD1 as the D gene, but with no DNA this cannot be confirmed. This CDR3 is built from 16 residues. Germline loops: CDR1 LGHDT, CDR2 YNNKEL (reference sequence). CDR3 in amino acids: CASRTGQNANTGELFF.

J is TRBJ2-1 and V is TRBV29-1; the D call from TCRdb, TRBD2, cannot be confirmed without DNA. Germline CDR1 SQVTM, CDR2 ANQGSEA. This CDR3 spans 14 amino acids. The chain's CDR3 is CSVPQPDRYNEQFF.

The chain combines TRBV28 with TRBJ2-1; TCRdb's D gene call, TRBD2, goes unchecked for lack of DNA. The CDR3 has 15 amino acids. Germline values: CDR1 MDHEN, CDR2 SYDVKM. CDR3: CASSRTSGNYNEQFF. Complete variable domain (other parts from reference TRBV28 and TRBJ2-1): DVKVTQSSRYLVKRTGEKVFLECVQDMDHENMFWYRQDPGLGLRLIYFSYDVKMKEKGDIPEGYSVSREKKERFSLILESASTNQTSMYLCASSRTSGNYNEQFFGPGTRLTVL.